This TCR beta chain is from a study of metastatic and nonmetastatic thyroid tumors. Study at large: From malignant and benign thyroid patients, repertoires in blood and in tumor or nodule tissue were compared. General study points: For both blood and tumor, malignant thyroid tumors reportedly showed significantly higher TCR beta diversity than benign nodules did.

Trimming removed 2 bases from V and 3 bases from J; junction bases left unmatched: 5. Per the germline V gene, CDR1 is SGHRS and CDR2 is YFSETQ. This CDR3 region has 15 residues. Per the authors' pipeline: Built for papillary thyroid cancer, a distant-metastasis classifier drew on CDR3 differences across clinicopathological groups. Using MiXCR, TCRdb reanalyzed the PCR reads. These V and J calls originate from TCRdb's pipeline instead of the authors' own analysis. The sample includes tens of thousands of clones, under 15% of them seen just once. All patients reached thyroid surgery having received no treatment beforehand. In its sample, this clone ranks as medium-sized (0.01 to 0.1%). Its target is not known.

This TCR came from a female donor with papillary thyroid cancer or a benign thyroid nodule (not recorded which). Some clones in this sample may be carry-over from other donors' samples. The sequenced material came from blood. This rearrangement joins TRBV5-1 to TRBJ2-7; the match to TRBD2 covers 10 bases. The CDR3 spells CASSLMASGSYEQYF. CDR3 nucleotides: TGCGCCAGCAGCTTAATGGCTAGCGGGAGCTACGAGCAGTACTTC. Based on the CDR3 plus reference TRBV5-1 and TRBJ2-7, the full variable domain is KAGVTQTPRYLIKTRGQQVTLSCSPISGHRSVSWYQQTPGQGLQFLFEYFSETQRNKGNFPGRFSGRQFSNSRSEMNVSTLELGDSALYLCASSLMASGSYEQYFGPGTRLTVT.